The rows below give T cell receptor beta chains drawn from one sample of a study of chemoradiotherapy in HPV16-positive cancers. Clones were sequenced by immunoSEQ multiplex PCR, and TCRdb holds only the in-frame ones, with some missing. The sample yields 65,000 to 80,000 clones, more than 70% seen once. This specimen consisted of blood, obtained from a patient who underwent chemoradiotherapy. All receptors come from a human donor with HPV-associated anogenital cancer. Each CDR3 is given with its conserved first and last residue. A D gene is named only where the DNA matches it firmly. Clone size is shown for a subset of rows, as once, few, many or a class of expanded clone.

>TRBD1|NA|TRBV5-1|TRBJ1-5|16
TGCGCCAGCAGCTTGGCCCCTGGACAGGACAATCAGCCCCAGCATTTT
CASSLAPGQDNQPQHF
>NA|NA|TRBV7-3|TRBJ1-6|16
TGTGCCAGCAGCTTAAGTCCCTCGTCGGCTAATTCACCCCTCCACTTT
CASSLSPSSANSPLHF
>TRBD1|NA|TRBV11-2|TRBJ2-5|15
TGTGCCAGCAGCGCCGGGACAGGGAGCTTGGAGACCCAGTACTTC
CASSAGTGSLETQYF
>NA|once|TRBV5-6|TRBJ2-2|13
TGTGCCAGCAGCCGAGGAGGTTTCGGGGAGCTGTTTTTT
CASSRGGFGELFF
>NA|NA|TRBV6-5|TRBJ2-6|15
TGTGCCAGCAGTTCGACCAGCTCTGGGGCCAACGTCCTGACTTTC
CASSSTSSGANVLTF
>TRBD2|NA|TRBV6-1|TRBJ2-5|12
TGTGCCAGCAGTCGACTAGCAGAGACCCAGTACTTC
CASSRLAETQYF
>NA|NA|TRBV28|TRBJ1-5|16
TGTGCCAGCAGTTTATCCCAGGGATTGGGCAATCAGCCCCAGCATTTT
CASSLSQGLGNQPQHF
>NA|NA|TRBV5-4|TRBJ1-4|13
TGTGCCAGCAGCGGACGGGGGTCTGAAAAACTGTTTTTT
CASSGRGSEKLFF
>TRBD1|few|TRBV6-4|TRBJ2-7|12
TGTGCCACCCGGGACAGCAACTACGAGCAGTACTTC
CATRDSNYEQYF
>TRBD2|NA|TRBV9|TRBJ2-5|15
TGTGCCAGCAGCGTGGGGACTAGAGTAGAAGAGACCCAGTACTTC
CASSVGTRVEETQYF
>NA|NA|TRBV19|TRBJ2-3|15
TGTGCCAGTAGTATATCTGCGAGTAGCACAGATACGCAGTATTTT
CASSISASSTDTQYF
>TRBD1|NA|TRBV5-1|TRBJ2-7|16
TGCGCCAGCAGCTCTGAACCGGGACAGGGCCGAAGGGAGCAGTACTTC
CASSSEPGQGRREQYF
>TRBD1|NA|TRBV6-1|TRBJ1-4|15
TGTGCCAGCAGATCAGGGGGCGCGACACGGGAAAAACTGTTTTTT
CASRSGGATREKLFF
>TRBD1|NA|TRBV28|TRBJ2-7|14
TGTGCCAGCAGCCCGCCAGGGGGCTCCTACGAGCAGTACTTC
CASSPPGGSYEQYF
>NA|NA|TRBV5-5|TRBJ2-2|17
TGTGCCAGCAGCTTTCCCCCGGGCGGCACCCAGACCGGGGAGCTGTTTTTT
CASSFPPGGTQTGELFF
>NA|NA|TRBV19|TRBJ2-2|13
TGTGCCAGTAGTACAGGGTACGCCGGGGAGCTGTTTTTT
CASSTGYAGELFF
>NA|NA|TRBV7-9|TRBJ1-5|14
TGTGCCAGCAGCGACAGCTATAGCAATCAGCCCCAGCATTTT
CASSDSYSNQPQHF
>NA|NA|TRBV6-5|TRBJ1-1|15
TGTGCCAGCACCAACCGAGGGGGGACGGGCACTGAAGCTTTCTTT
CASTNRGGTGTEAFF
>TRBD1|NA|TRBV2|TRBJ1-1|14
TGTGCCAGCAGCTGGGACAGGCCTAACACTGAAGCTTTCTTT
CASSWDRPNTEAFF
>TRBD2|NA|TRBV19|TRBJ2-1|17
TGTGCCAGTAAAGGGGCCCTGCGGGGGGGCTGGTCGGATGAGCAGTTCTTC
CASKGALRGGWSDEQFF
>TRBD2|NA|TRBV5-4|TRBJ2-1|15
TGTGCCAGCAGCTTGGCTAGCGGGGGACACAATGAGCAGTTCTTC
CASSLASGGHNEQFF
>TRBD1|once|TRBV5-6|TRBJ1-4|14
TGTGCCAGCAGCTTTACAGGGGAGGTTGAAAAACTGTTTTTT
CASSFTGEVEKLFF
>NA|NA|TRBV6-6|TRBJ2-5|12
TGTGCCATCACGGGAGAGGGAGAGACCCAGTACTTC
CAITGEGETQYF
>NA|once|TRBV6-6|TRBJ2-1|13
TGTGCCAGTCAGGGGGAGGGCCTGAATGAGCAGTTCTTC
CASQGEGLNEQFF